The 24 T cell receptor beta chains below were found in one sample sequenced in a study of Ad26.COV2.S vaccination and SARS-CoV-2 variants. Sample treatment: 15 to 20 received Ad26.COV2.S at low or high dose, single or two shots; about 5 received placebo; per-sample allocation not given. Specimen acquisition occurred on day 63 following the initial vaccine or placebo injection. Repertoires were generated with immunoSEQ multiplex PCR, while TCRdb's copy carries only in-frame clones and drops some. The table has approximately 480,000 clones, 87% seen once. The sequences come from peripheral blood, collected in a trial of Ad26.COV2.S vaccine versus placebo. These receptors were taken from a person aged 18 to 65 who received the Ad26.COV2.S COVID-19 vaccine or a placebo.

The chain combines TRBV9 with TRBJ2-7, with 9 bases lining up with TRBD2. The J segment lost 6 bases and the V segment lost 0 bases, leaving 7 bases of the junction unmatched. The CDR3 contains 15 residues. Germline-derived CDR1 and CDR2 are SGDLS and YYNGEE. The CDR3 reads CASSVEASGIGEQYF. The CDR3 DNA reads TGTGCCAGCAGCGTAGAGGCTAGCGGGATCGGCGAGCAGTACTTC. Drawing the rest from reference TRBV9 and TRBJ2-7, the complete variable domain is DSGVTQTPKHLITATGQRVTLRCSPRSGDLSVYWYQQSLDQGLQFLIQYYNGEERAKGNILERFSAQQFPDLHSELNLSSLELGDSALYFCASSVEASGIGEQYFGPGTRLTVT.

V gene TRBV27 combines with J gene TRBJ1-1; D not resolved. The CDR3 runs 16 residues. Trimming pared 4 bases from V and 5 bases from J, leaving 20 bases between. Germline CDR1 and CDR2: MNHEY and SMNVEV (reference sequence). The CDR3 DNA reads as TGTGCCAGCAGTTCAAACATCAGGCGAGGAGGGACTGAAGCTTTCTTT. Translated, it gives CASSSNIRRGGTEAFF.

The CDR3 loop is CASSQPRTGGVTEAFF. For the CDR3, the DNA is TGCGCCAGCAGCCAACCAAGGACAGGGGGTGTCACTGAAGCTTTCTTT. The chain is built from TRBV4-3 and TRBJ1-1; 10 bases are a match to TRBD1. This CDR3 is 16 amino acids long. CDR1 is LGHNA and CDR2 is YSLEER in the germline V gene. The trim removed 2 bases at V and 4 bases at J, leaving 7 bases unmatched.

The chain is built from TRBV28 and TRBJ2-1, with TRBD2 matching over 12 bases. Per the germline V gene, CDR1 is MDHEN and CDR2 is SYDVKM. Germline trimming cut 4 bases from V and 7 bases from J; bases unmatched to any gene: 8. The CDR3 contains 16 residues. The CDR3 loop reads CASSSSSGRALNEQFF. The CDR3 DNA reads as TGTGCCAGCAGTTCCTCTAGCGGGAGGGCCTTAAATGAGCAGTTCTTC.

V gene TRBV30 combines with J gene TRBJ1-2, with D possibly matching TRBD1 (5 bases). V gave up 2 bases and J gave up 7 bases, with 23 bases separating them. The CDR3 is 16 amino acids. CDR1 GTSNPN and CDR2 SVGIG come from the germline V gene (reference sequence). DNA for the CDR3: TGTGCCTGGAGTCCGCCCTCGGGACGGCCGCGATCTGGCTACACCTTC. Its protein is CAWSPPSGRPRSGYTF.

This clone was found once. This chain joins TRBV21-1 and TRBJ2-3; the D segment call TRBD1 is taken from the table without a DNA check. TRBV21-1 is a known pseudogene. The CDR3 sequence is 16 residues long. CDR3 nucleotide sequence: TGTGCCAGCAGCAAAGGTCCCCAGGGAAAGACAGATACGCAGTATTTT. As protein: CASSKGPQGKTDTQYF.

This clone was detected a few times. The chain employs TRBV7-9 and TRBJ2-3, with 7 bases aligning to TRBD2. J gave up 2 bases and V 7 bases, and 9 bases lay outside the gene matches. CDR1 and CDR2 (germline): SEHNR, FQNEAQ (reference sequence). The CDR3 totals 15 residues. This CDR3 reads CASTLLAAPTDTQYF. In DNA form, the CDR3 reads TGTGCCAGCACTCTCCTAGCGGCCCCCACAGATACGCAGTATTTT. Filled out from reference TRBV7-9 and TRBJ2-3, the complete variable domain reads DTGVSQNPRHKITKRGQNVTFRCDPISEHNRLYWYRQTLGQGPEFLTYFQNEAQLEKSRLLSDRFSAERPKGSFSTLEIQRTEQGDSAMYLCASTLLAAPTDTQYFGPGTRLTVL.

This clone was recorded a few times. The genes are TRBV28 and TRBJ1-2; D call uncertain. CDR3 size: 12 residues. Germline V gives CDR1 MDHEN, CDR2 SYDVKM. V lost 6 bases to trimming and J lost 4 bases, with 9 bases between them. CDR3 bases: TGTGCCAGCAGCCAAGGACCCTATGGCTACACCTTC. It codes for CASSQGPYGYTF.

The chain links TRBV6-2 or TRBV6-3 to TRBJ1-1; D call uncertain. This CDR3 region has 13 residues. V lost 5 bases and J 6 bases, leaving 13 bases between the germline ends. CDR1 and CDR2 from the germline V gene are MNHEY and SVGEGT. The CDR3 region has the DNA TGTGCCAGCAGTCTGGACGTCTCTGCTGAAGCTTTCTTT. This gives the protein CASSLDVSAEAFF.

The genes are TRBV12-3 or TRBV12-4 and TRBJ2-2; D unresolved. The CDR3 spans 13 residues. The V and J ends lost 6 bases and 7 bases respectively, with 12 bases between them. CDR3: CASRTIEDGELFF. The CDR3 nucleotides are TGTGCCAGCAGGACCATTGAAGACGGGGAGCTGTTTTTT.

As DNA, the CDR3 is TGTGCCAGCCGGGTCTCACCCACCGGGGAGCTGTTTTTT. Its translation is CASRVSPTGELFF. V is TRBV7-8 and J is TRBJ2-2; the D is unclear. Between the trimmed V and J ends, which lost 8 bases and 4 bases, there was a span of 11 bases. CDR3 size: 13 residues. Germline V gene lookup returns CDR1 SGHVS and CDR2 FQNEAQ.

V usage is TRBV6-2 or TRBV6-3 and J usage is TRBJ2-7; 12 bases agree with TRBD2. CDR3 length equals 17 residues. Germline V gene data show CDR1 as MNHEY and CDR2 as SVGEGT. The junction had 12 bases not matched to a gene; V was cut back by 4 bases and J by 5 bases. The CDR3 region is CASSLTRLAGASNEQYF. CDR3 DNA sequence: TGTGCCAGCAGTTTAACCAGACTAGCGGGAGCGTCAAACGAGCAGTACTTC.

This chain links TRBV18 with TRBJ1-4, with D possibly being TRBD1 (5 bases). CDR3 size: 15 residues. CDR1 KGHSH and CDR2 LQKENI come from the germline V gene. Trimming pared 5 bases from V and 6 bases from J, leaving 16 bases between. CDR3 in amino acids: CASSAPSGNYEKLFF. Written as DNA, the CDR3 is TGTGCCAGCTCAGCCCCCTCAGGGAACTATGAAAAACTGTTTTTT.

V is TRBV11-2 and J is TRBJ2-3; 8 nucleotides align to TRBD2. The ends lost 5 bases at V and 3 bases at J; junction bases unmatched: 7. This CDR3 contains 15 residues. CDR1 is SGHAT and CDR2 is FQNNGV in the germline V gene. The CDR3 is CASSLAGHGTDTQYF. Here the CDR3 DNA reads TGTGCCAGCAGCCTAGCGGGCCACGGGACAGATACGCAGTATTTT. The full variable domain, completed using reference TRBV11-2 and TRBJ2-3, is EAGVAQSPRYKIIEKRQSVAFWCNPISGHATLYWYQQILGQGPKLLIQFQNNGVVDDSQLPKDRFSAERLKGVDSTLKIQPAKLEDSAVYLCASSLAGHGTDTQYFGPGTRLTVL.

The chain combines TRBV12-5 with TRBJ1-1; a weak D match, TRBD1 (6 bases). The CDR3 is 14 amino acids. V lost 7 bases to trimming and J lost 5 bases, with 17 bases between them. The V gene's germline CDR1 is LGHNT and CDR2 FRNRAP. The CDR3 DNA reads TGTGCTAGTGTCGGCGGGACCCAGGGGACTGAAGCTTTCTTT. Its protein is CASVGGTQGTEAFF. Together with reference TRBV12-5 and TRBJ1-1, the CDR3 gives the full variable domain: DARVTQTPRHKVTEMGQEVTMRCQPILGHNTVFWYRQTMMQGLELLAYFRNRAPLDDSGMPKDRFSAEMPDATLATLKIQPSEPRDSAVYFCASVGGTQGTEAFFGQGTRLTVV.

The chain links TRBV6-4 to TRBJ1-6, with 7 bases identical to TRBD1. The V segment lost 8 bases and the J segment 7 bases; nucleotides outside the gene matches: 8. The CDR3 extends over 14 amino acids. The germline V gene encodes CDR1 MRHNA and CDR2 SNTAGT. In nucleotides, the CDR3 is TGTGCCAGCCGAATGACAGGGCTGAATTCACCCCTCCACTTT. It is translated as CASRMTGLNSPLHF.

The chain employs TRBV6-5 and TRBJ1-5; D is uncertain. The CDR3 is made up of 13 amino acids. V was trimmed by 8 bases and J by 4 bases, leaving 12 bases between them. Germline CDR1 and CDR2: MNHEY and SVGAGI. DNA of the CDR3: TGTGCCAGCCGGGGAAACGCGAATCAGCCCCAGCATTTT. Its translation: CASRGNANQPQHF.

This chain connects TRBV28 to TRBJ2-5; D not certain. The CDR3 sequence is 11 residues long. Trimming removed 5 bases from V and 4 bases from J, with 5 bases in between. Looked up from germline, CDR1 is MDHEN and CDR2 is SYDVKM. CDR3 sequence reads: CASSTVETQYF. DNA of the CDR3: TGTGCCAGCAGTACCGTAGAGACCCAGTACTTC.

The chain employs TRBV5-4 and TRBJ2-2; TRBD2 matches at 7 bases. The CDR3 is made up of 15 amino acids. The V gene end was trimmed by 0 bases and the J gene end by 6 bases; junction bases not matched to a gene: 5. Germline assignment: CDR1 SGHNT and CDR2 YYREEE (reference sequence). CDR3 DNA sequence: TGTGCCAGCAGCTTGGCAGCGGGAAGGTCCGGGGAGCTGTTTTTT. This codes for CASSLAAGRSGELFF.

This clone was picked up one time. The chain links TRBV2 to TRBJ2-3; D may correspond to TRBD1 or TRBD2 (5 bases each). There are 14 residues in the CDR3. V lost 10 bases to trimming and J lost 1 base, with 15 bases between them. Germline V CDR1 and CDR2: SNHLY, FYNNEI. As DNA, the CDR3 is TGTGCCATCCCCGGGACCTTACGCACAGATACGCAGTATTTT. Amino acid sequence: CAIPGTLRTDTQYF.

This sequence joins TRBV19 and TRBJ2-7, with 9 nucleotides matching TRBD1. V trimming: 5 bases; J trimming: 0 bases; junction bases outside the gene matches: 5. The length of the CDR3 is 15 residues. CDR1 LNHDA and CDR2 SQIVND come from the germline V gene (reference sequence). CDR3 region: CASSVTGGSSYEQYF. As DNA, the CDR3 is TGTGCCAGTAGTGTCACAGGGGGCAGCTCCTACGAGCAGTACTTC.

The rearrangement joins TRBV29-1 to TRBJ1-1; D might be TRBD1 (6 bases). Trimming pared 4 bases from V and 3 bases from J, leaving 9 bases between. The CDR3 runs 12 residues. The germline gives CDR1 SQVTM, CDR2 ANQGSEA. CDR3 protein: CSVGAGDTEAFF. CDR3 DNA: TGCAGCGTTGGGGCAGGGGACACTGAAGCTTTCTTT.

V gene TRBV27 combines with J gene TRBJ1-2; perhaps TRBD1 as D (5 bases). V lost 0 bases and J lost 4, with 12 bases in between. The CDR3 loop spans 15 amino acids. Germline V gene sequence: CDR1 MNHEY, CDR2 SMNVEV (reference sequence). The CDR3 DNA is TGTGCCAGCAGTTTATCCACAGCGGGACGCTATGGCTACACCTTC. The encoded protein is CASSLSTAGRYGYTF.

The chain couples TRBV5-1 to TRBJ2-7; D is perhaps TRBD1 (6 bases). With 0 bases removed from V and 6 bases from J, the gap between germline ends came to 13 bases. The CDR3 spans 14 residues. CDR1 SGHRS and CDR2 YFSETQ come from the germline V gene. The CDR3 loop reads CASSLGQGYGEQYF. As DNA, the CDR3 is TGCGCCAGCAGCTTGGGGCAGGGGTACGGCGAGCAGTACTTC.